Listed here are 19 T cell receptor beta chains from one sample, sequenced in a study of blood T cell repertoires in COVID-19 (TCRdb year 2020). Library preparation employed the immunoSEQ multiplex PCR assay. This is the immuneACCESS table as TCRdb keeps it, with only in-frame sequences that have V and J called. A part of the clones is gone; compared with another copy, unresolved V genes explain less than half, and the rest is unexplained. This sample lists approximately 200,000 clones; more than 85% were detected once. The ten largest account for 2.9% of the sample. The source material was peripheral blood. These receptors all stem from a woman under 40 with active or convalescent COVID-19.

The rearrangement joins TRBV19 to TRBJ2-7; the match to TRBD2 covers 8 bases. The CDR3 contains 14 residues. Germline CDR1 LNHDA, CDR2 SQIVND (reference sequence). V lost 3 bases, J lost 4 bases, and 5 bases stayed unmatched. The CDR3 bases are TGTGCCAGTAGTATGCGAGCGGGAGTGTACGAGCAGTACTTC. This encodes CASSMRAGVYEQYF.

Only a few counts were recorded for this clone. The rearrangement links TRBV2 to TRBJ2-2, with D possibly TRBD1 on 6 matching bases. The germline V and J ends were trimmed by 1 base and 6 bases, with 12 bases remaining between them. The CDR3 is 15 amino acids. Germline CDR1 and CDR2: SNHLY and FYNNEI. The DNA for the CDR3 is TGTGCCAGCAGTGAAGGAAGGGGGTATGCCGGGGAGCTGTTTTTT. The encoded protein is CASSEGRGYAGELFF.

CDR3 region: CASRPDRAVGQPQHF. The CDR3 nucleotides read TGTGCCAGTAGGCCCGACAGGGCCGTAGGCCAGCCCCAGCATTTT. The V call is TRBV19, the J call TRBJ1-5; 7 bases line up with TRBD1. This CDR3 has 15 residues. The trim removed 6 bases at V and 7 bases at J, leaving 12 bases unmatched. Germline-derived CDR1 and CDR2 are LNHDA and SQIVND (reference sequence). Using reference TRBV19 and TRBJ1-5 for the parts outside the CDR3, the full variable domain is DGGITQSPKYLFRKEGQNVTLSCEQNLNHDAMYWYRQDPGQGLRLIYYSQIVNDFQKGDIAEGYSVSREKKESFPLTVTSAQKNPTAFYLCASRPDRAVGQPQHFGDGTRLSIL.

This chain joins TRBV5-4 and TRBJ2-2, with D tentatively TRBD2 (5 bases). Trimming cost V 0 bases and J 0 bases, with 9 bases left between them. Germline V gives CDR1 SGHNT, CDR2 YYREEE (reference sequence). The CDR3 covers 16 residues. Here the CDR3 reads CASSLGSATNTGELFF. Here the CDR3 DNA reads TGTGCCAGCAGCTTGGGTAGCGCCACGAACACCGGGGAGCTGTTTTTT.

This chain uses TRBV5-8 with TRBJ2-7, with TRBD1 matching 8 bases. From germline, CDR1 is SGHTS and CDR2 YDEGEE. The CDR3 sequence is 14 residues long. With 2 bases clipped from V and 0 bases from J, the junction kept 1 base outside the gene matches. The CDR3 bases are TGTGCCAGCAGCTTTGACAGGGGCTCCTACGAGCAGTACTTC. Amino acid sequence: CASSFDRGSYEQYF.

The genes are TRBV19 and TRBJ2-1; no definite D call. This CDR3 contains 15 residues. The V gene lost 6 bases and the J gene lost 5 bases, with 17 bases spanning the gap. CDR1 is LNHDA, CDR2 SQIVND, per germline (reference sequence). The CDR3 sequence: CASRKVVGGDNEQFF. Here the CDR3 DNA reads TGTGCCAGTAGGAAAGTAGTAGGTGGAGACAATGAGCAGTTCTTC. The whole variable domain, filled in from reference TRBV19 and TRBJ2-1, reads DGGITQSPKYLFRKEGQNVTLSCEQNLNHDAMYWYRQDPGQGLRLIYYSQIVNDFQKGDIAEGYSVSREKKESFPLTVTSAQKNPTAFYLCASRKVVGGDNEQFFGPGTRLTVL.

In this sample, this clone turned up once. This chain links TRBV9 with TRBJ2-7, with 8 bases aligning to TRBD1. Germline CDR1 reads SGDLS; CDR2 reads YYNGEE. The CDR3 loop spans 15 amino acids. Trimming took 0 bases from V and 2 from J; bases not matched to a gene: 4. CDR3 DNA: TGTGCCAGCAGCGTAGAGGGACAGGCCACCTACGAGCAGTACTTC. Translation gives CASSVEGQATYEQYF.

The chain has TRBV27 and TRBJ1-1; D gene ambiguous. Per the germline V gene, CDR1 is MNHEY and CDR2 is SMNVEV (reference sequence). Between the trimmed V and J ends, which lost 3 bases and 1 base, there was a span of 12 bases. The CDR3 extends over 15 amino acids. Here the CDR3 DNA reads TGTGCCAGCAGTTTGCTCGGTCCAGGGAACACTGAAGCTTTCTTT. As protein: CASSLLGPGNTEAFF.

The V call is TRBV28, the J call TRBJ2-7, with 10 nucleotides matching TRBD1. CDR1 is MDHEN, CDR2 SYDVKM, per germline. There are 14 residues in the CDR3. J lost 4 bases, V lost 8 bases, and 8 bases had no gene match. In nucleotides, the CDR3 is TGTGCCAGCGAGAGGGCGGACAGGGGGTACGAGCAGTACTTC. Translated: CASERADRGYEQYF.

Here the CDR3 DNA reads TGTGCCAGCAGTGAAGCGCTTCTGGGACTAGGAGGGACCCAGTACTTC. Translating gives CASSEALLGLGGTQYF. V is TRBV6-1 and J is TRBJ2-5; TRBD2 matches at 8 bases. In germline, CDR1 is MNHNS, CDR2 SASEGT. The V gene end was trimmed by 0 bases and the J gene end by 7 bases; junction bases not matched to a gene: 10. This CDR3 contains 16 residues.

The chain carries TRBV6-6 and TRBJ1-1; TRBD1 is a possible D gene (5 bases). Germline lookup yields CDR1 MNHNY and CDR2 SVGAGI (reference sequence). Trimming left V 5 bases short and J 4 bases short, with 17 bases between. This CDR3 has 15 residues. Written as DNA, the CDR3 is TGTGCCAGCAGTGCGGGAGGGACTAGAAGCACTGAAGCTTTCTTT. It encodes CASSAGGTRSTEAFF.

CDR3 nucleotide sequence: TGTGCCAGCAGTTCCATGGGACAGCCTAATTCACCCCTCCACTTT. It specifies CASSSMGQPNSPLHF. The chain recombines TRBV27 with TRBJ1-6; 7 bases align to TRBD1. J was trimmed by 6 bases and V by 4 bases; bases with no gene match: 6. This CDR3 is 15 amino acids long. The germline CDR1 and CDR2 sequences are MNHEY and SMNVEV (reference sequence).

There are a few counts of this clone. The chain recombines TRBV3-1 (or the pseudogene TRBV3-2) with TRBJ1-2; possible D gene TRBD1, 6 bases. Germline values: CDR1 LGHDT, CDR2 YNNKEL (reference sequence). V was trimmed by 4 bases and J by 1 base, leaving 16 bases between them. This CDR3 has 16 residues. The CDR3 region is CASSLRGDRLNYGYTF. Written as DNA, the CDR3 is TGTGCCAGCAGCCTCAGGGGAGACAGGCTTAACTATGGCTACACCTTC.

The chain combines TRBV28 with TRBJ1-6; 8 bases line up with TRBD1. Germline loops: CDR1 MDHEN, CDR2 SYDVKM. The CDR3 totals 13 residues. V shed 6 bases, J shed 9 bases, and the junction held 4 bases outside the gene matches. The CDR3 protein is CASRPGQASPLHF. CDR3 DNA sequence: TGTGCCAGCAGACCGGGACAGGCTTCACCCCTCCACTTT.

The chain joins TRBV10-1 to TRBJ1-1; 7 positions agree with TRBD1. Germline assignment: CDR1 WNHNN and CDR2 SYGVQD (reference sequence). The CDR3 contains 14 residues. V lost 5 bases to trimming and J lost 1 base; unmatched junction nucleotides: 4. The CDR3 spells CASSRTGSNTEAFF. In DNA, the CDR3 is TGCGCCAGCAGTCGGACAGGATCGAACACTGAAGCTTTCTTT.

V and J are TRBV11-2 and TRBJ2-5; 9 nucleotides line up with TRBD2. The CDR3 runs to 14 residues. The V gene's germline CDR1 is SGHAT and CDR2 FQNNGV. V trimming: 1 base; J trimming: 9 bases; junction bases outside the gene matches: 6. The CDR3 coding sequence is TGTGCCAGCAGCTTAGTGGGTAGCGGGAGTCCCCAGTACTTC. Translation: CASSLVGSGSPQYF.

The chain employs TRBV19 and TRBJ1-3, with D perhaps TRBD1 (5 bases). The length of the CDR3 is 15 residues. Germline CDR1 is LNHDA and CDR2 is SQIVND (reference sequence). Trimming took 9 bases from V and 3 from J, leaving 18 bases between them. CDR3 nucleotide sequence: TGTGCCAGCCGGACCGACAGAATAAGTGGAAACACCATATATTTT. Translation gives CASRTDRISGNTIYF.

The chain is built from TRBV20-1 and TRBJ1-2; TRBD1 matches at 7 bases. CDR3 size: 11 residues. CDR1 and CDR2 (germline): DFQATT, SNEGSKA (reference sequence). DNA of the CDR3: TGCAAGGGACAGATAAACTATGGCTACACCTTC. Translated, it gives CKGQINYGYTF.

Points on this clone: Distinct nucleotide sequences in the sample also encode this CDR3. The J gene is TRBJ1-5, the V gene TRBV19; D not resolved. Trimming took off 2 bases at V and 3 bases at J, with 8 bases between the two ends. The CDR3 covers 14 residues. Germline lookup yields CDR1 LNHDA and CDR2 SQIVND (reference sequence). As DNA, the CDR3 is TGTGCCAGTAGTATAACCGGGATCAATCAGCCCCAGCATTTT. It codes for CASSITGINQPQHF.